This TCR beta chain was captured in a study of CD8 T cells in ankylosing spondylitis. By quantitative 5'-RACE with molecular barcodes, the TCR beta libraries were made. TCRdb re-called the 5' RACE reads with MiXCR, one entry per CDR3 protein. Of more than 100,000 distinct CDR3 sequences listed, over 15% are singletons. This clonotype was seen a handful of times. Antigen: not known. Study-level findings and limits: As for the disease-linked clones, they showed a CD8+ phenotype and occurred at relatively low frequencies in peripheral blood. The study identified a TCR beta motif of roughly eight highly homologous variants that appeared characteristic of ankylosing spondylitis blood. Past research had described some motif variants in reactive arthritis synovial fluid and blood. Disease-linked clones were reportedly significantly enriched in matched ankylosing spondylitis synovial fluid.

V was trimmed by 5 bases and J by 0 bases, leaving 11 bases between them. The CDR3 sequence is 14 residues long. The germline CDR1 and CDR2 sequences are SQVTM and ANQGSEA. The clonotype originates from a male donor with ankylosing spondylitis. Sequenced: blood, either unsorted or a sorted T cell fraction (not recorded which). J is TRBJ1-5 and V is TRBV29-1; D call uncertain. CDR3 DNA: TGCAGCGTTTTGGCCGGGAATAGCAATCAGCCCCAGCATTTT. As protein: CSVLAGNSNQPQHF. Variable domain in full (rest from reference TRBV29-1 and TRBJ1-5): SAVISQKPSRDICQRGTSLTIQCQVDSQVTMMFWYRQQPGQSLTLIATANQGSEATYESGFVIDKFPISRPNLTFSTLTVSNMSPEDSSIYLCSVLAGNSNQPQHFGDGTRLSIL.